The 22 T cell receptor beta chains given below trace back to one sample, sequenced in a study of cytomegalovirus exposure and HLA in healthy donors. 60 Vbeta and 13 Jbeta primers were used in PCR. Repertoires were generated with immunoSEQ multiplex PCR, while TCRdb's copy carries only in-frame clones and drops some. Among about 140,000 clones, more than 75% were seen once, and the ten largest hold about 2%. The sequencing sample was made of PBMCs. The origin of the receptors is a man aged 35-49 years in good health and CMV-seronegative.

DNA for the CDR3: TGTGCCAGTAGTAGTATTGAGGGGGCTATTAATGAAAAACTGTTTTTT. This sequence encodes CASSSIEGAINEKLFF. V usage is TRBV19 and J usage is TRBJ1-4; 7 bases line up with TRBD1. The CDR3 length is 16 residues. The germline gives CDR1 LNHDA, CDR2 SQIVND (reference sequence). V was pared by 4 bases and J by 4 bases, with 9 bases of the junction left unmatched.

The genes are TRBV5-1 and TRBJ2-5, with D possibly matching TRBD1 (5 bases). The V gene's germline CDR1 is SGHRS and CDR2 YFSETQ. The CDR3 is 14 amino acids. V was clipped by 4 bases and J by 5 bases, with 15 bases between them. The DNA for the CDR3 is TGCGCCAGCAGCATTACCGGACAAGGGGAGACCCAGTACTTC. Translated: CASSITGQGETQYF. The whole variable domain, filled in from reference TRBV5-1 and TRBJ2-5, reads KAGVTQTPRYLIKTRGQQVTLSCSPISGHRSVSWYQQTPGQGLQFLFEYFSETQRNKGNFPGRFSGRQFSNSRSEMNVSTLELGDSALYLCASSITGQGETQYFGPGTRLLVL.

The chain uses TRBV2 and TRBJ2-5; TRBD2 aligns across 11 bases. Gene TRBJ2-7 matches the end of the DNA better, so the J call may be wrong. Germline CDR1 SNHLY, CDR2 FYNNEI. The length of the CDR3 is 15 residues. The CDR3 is CASSEDSGRAYEQYF. In DNA form, the CDR3 reads TGTGCCAGCAGTGAAGATAGCGGGAGGGCCTACGAGCAGTACTTC.

This chain connects TRBV11-1 to TRBJ2-1, with 11 bases lining up with TRBD2. The length of the CDR3 is 16 residues. Losses at the gene ends were 5 bases for V and 4 bases for J; bases not matched to a gene: 7. Germline CDR1 and CDR2: SGHAT and FQDESV (reference sequence). DNA for the CDR3: TGTGCCAGCAGCAGCCCCGGGACTAGCGGTTACAATGAGCAGTTCTTC. It specifies CASSSPGTSGYNEQFF. Combining the CDR3 with reference TRBV11-1 and TRBJ2-1 gives the whole variable domain EAEVAQSPRYKITEKSQAVAFWCDPISGHATLYWYRQILGQGPELLVQFQDESVVDDSQLPKDRFSAERLKGVDSTLKIQPAELGDSAMYLCASSSPGTSGYNEQFFGPGTRLTVL.

The chain recombines TRBV7-3 with TRBJ2-2; TRBD2 agrees at 12 bases. The germline V gene has CDR1 SGHTA and CDR2 FQGTGA. V trimming: 4 bases; J trimming: 0 bases; junction bases outside the gene matches: 3. This CDR3 spans 17 amino acids. CDR3 bases: TGTGCCAGCAGCTCCCCTAGCGGGGGGGCGAACACCGGGGAGCTGTTTTTT. Amino acid sequence: CASSSPSGGANTGELFF.

This chain links TRBV10-1 with TRBJ2-2; a weak D match, TRBD2 (5 bases). V lost 2 bases to trimming and J lost 2 bases, with 15 bases between them. CDR1 and CDR2 from the germline V gene are WNHNN and SYGVQD (reference sequence). The CDR3 has 17 amino acids. CDR3 bases: TGCGCCAGCAGTGAGCCTTGGACTTCAGACAACACCGGGGAGCTGTTTTTT. It specifies CASSEPWTSDNTGELFF.

V usage is TRBV6-6 and J usage is TRBJ2-7; 7 nucleotides match TRBD2. The germline V gene encodes CDR1 MNHNY and CDR2 SVGAGI (reference sequence). V shed 3 bases, J shed 4 bases, and the junction held 6 bases outside the gene matches. The CDR3 is 14 residues long. The DNA for the CDR3 is TGTGCCAGCAGTTATTCAAAGGGAGGGTACGAGCAGTACTTC. It yields the protein CASSYSKGGYEQYF.

The chain joins TRBV28 to TRBJ2-7, with 7 bases lining up with TRBD1. The CDR3 runs to 14 residues. The V segment lost 3 bases and the J segment 2 bases; nucleotides outside the gene matches: 4. CDR1 is MDHEN and CDR2 is SYDVKM in the germline V gene. CDR3 nucleotides: TGTGCCAGCAGTTTCCCCGGGACAGCCTACGAGCAGTACTTC. Protein product: CASSFPGTAYEQYF.

This chain connects TRBV21-1 to TRBJ2-5; the D call in the table, TRBD1, was not verified against the DNA. TRBV21-1 is labeled a pseudogene. CDR3 size: 15 residues. CDR3 residues: CAHALSRGHQETQYF. The CDR3 DNA reads TGTGCCCATGCCTTGAGTAGGGGTCATCAAGAGACCCAGTACTTC.

The chain is built from TRBV28 and TRBJ1-1, with D maybe TRBD1 (6 bases). The CDR3 consists of 15 residues. Germline V CDR1 and CDR2: MDHEN, SYDVKM. The ends were cut back, 1 base at V and 10 bases at J, with 19 bases in the middle. The CDR3 region has the DNA TGTGCCAGCAGTTTATCCTCGACAGGCCTGCTTCTAGCTTTCTTT. Translation: CASSLSSTGLLLAFF. The full variable domain, rest sourced from reference TRBV28 and TRBJ1-1, is DVKVTQSSRYLVKRTGEKVFLECVQDMDHENMFWYRQDPGLGLRLIYFSYDVKMKEKGDIPEGYSVSREKKERFSLILESASTNQTSMYLCASSLSSTGLLLAFFGQGTRLTVV.

The chain couples TRBV7-9 to TRBJ1-4; D is ambiguous. With 1 base removed from V and 7 bases from J, the gap between germline ends came to 16 bases. Per the germline V gene, CDR1 is SEHNR and CDR2 is FQNEAQ (reference sequence). CDR3 length: 16 residues. DNA for the CDR3: TGTGCCAGCAGCTTAGGACGGGTTAACAATGGTGAAAAACTGTTTTTT. Its translation: CASSLGRVNNGEKLFF.

By share of the sample, this clone is medium-sized. The V call is TRBV4-1, the J call TRBJ2-2; 8 nucleotides agree with TRBD2. Germline V lookup: CDR1 MGHRA, CDR2 YSYEKL. V was pared by 5 bases and J by 1 base, with 3 bases of the junction left unmatched. The CDR3 runs 15 residues. DNA of the CDR3: TGCGCCAGCAGCTACAGCGGGGGGAACACCGGGGAGCTGTTTTTT. It specifies CASSYSGGNTGELFF.

The chain carries TRBV28 and TRBJ2-1, with TRBD2 matching 10 bases. This CDR3 has 16 residues. Per germline, CDR1 MDHEN and CDR2 SYDVKM. The junction had 10 bases not matched to a gene; V was cut back by 5 bases and J by 6 bases. The CDR3 sequence is CASSALGAGGLNEQFF. The CDR3 DNA is TGTGCCAGCAGTGCCCTTGGAGCGGGGGGGCTCAATGAGCAGTTCTTC.

The chain combines TRBV27 with TRBJ2-3; 7 nucleotides match TRBD2. The germline CDR1 and CDR2 sequences are MNHEY and SMNVEV (reference sequence). Trimming took 10 bases from V and 4 from J; bases not matched to a gene: 8. The CDR3 has 13 amino acids. The DNA of the CDR3 is TGTGCCAACCACGGGACTACCGCAGATACGCAGTATTTT. Translating gives CANHGTTADTQYF.

This clone was recorded only once. CDR3 bases: TGTGCCAGCAGCCTAAACCCGACAGGGCTATACGAGCAGTACTTC. Protein product: CASSLNPTGLYEQYF. The chain recombines TRBV2 with TRBJ2-7, with 7 bases identical to TRBD1. The V gene end was trimmed by 6 bases and the J gene end by 4 bases; junction bases not matched to a gene: 12. The CDR3 runs to 15 residues. The germline gives CDR1 SNHLY, CDR2 FYNNEI.

V is TRBV5-6 and J is TRBJ2-5; D perhaps matches TRBD2 (7 bases). The V gene's germline CDR1 is SGHDT and CDR2 YYEEEE. The V end was cut by 0 bases, the J end by 3 bases, with 12 bases between. This CDR3 is 15 amino acids long. The CDR3 sequence is CASSLVSGGKETQYF. The CDR3 region has the DNA TGTGCCAGCAGCTTGGTCTCGGGGGGCAAAGAGACCCAGTACTTC.

Remarks on this clone: Other DNA sequences in this sample translate to the same CDR3. The gene calls are TRBV29-1 and TRBJ2-1, with TRBD1 matching over 7 bases. J was trimmed by 9 bases and V by 3 bases; bases with no gene match: 14. This CDR3 spans 15 amino acids. Germline assignment: CDR1 SQVTM and CDR2 ANQGSEA. CDR3 coding DNA: TGCAGCGTTGAGCCGGGACAGCACCCTCCCGGTGAGCAGTTCTTC. Its protein is CSVEPGQHPPGEQFF.

This chain joins TRBV27 and TRBJ2-2; 7 bases are a match to TRBD1. This CDR3 has 16 amino acids. The ends lost 6 bases at V and 0 bases at J; junction bases unmatched: 7. Germline CDR1 and CDR2: MNHEY and SMNVEV (reference sequence). DNA of the CDR3: TGTGCCAGCAGCGCTGACGGGACAGCGAACACCGGGGAGCTGTTTTTT. This encodes CASSADGTANTGELFF.

The chain couples TRBV6-5 to TRBJ2-2; TRBD2 might be the D (6 bases). Germline lookup yields CDR1 MNHEY and CDR2 SVGAGI. V lost 0 bases and J lost 9, with 11 bases in between. This CDR3 is 14 amino acids long. The CDR3 loop reads CASSYSKGDWELFF. The CDR3 region has the DNA TGTGCCAGCAGTTACTCGAAAGGGGACTGGGAGCTGTTTTTT.

As DNA, the CDR3 is TGTGCCAGCAGTTTTGTCAGGGGAATCGAGCAGTACTTC. Residues: CASSFVRGIEQYF. This rearrangement joins TRBV28 to TRBJ2-7, with a tentative D call TRBD1 (6 bases). The V gene lost 3 bases and the J gene lost 6 bases, with 12 bases spanning the gap. From germline, CDR1 is MDHEN and CDR2 SYDVKM. The CDR3 is made up of 13 amino acids.

V and J are TRBV4-1 and TRBJ1-2; D unresolved. The CDR3 extends over 15 amino acids. The V and J ends lost 1 base and 4 bases respectively, with 13 bases between them. Germline-derived CDR1 and CDR2 are MGHRA and YSYEKL. The CDR3 sequence is CASSQVGEWGYGYTF. The CDR3 nucleotides are TGCGCCAGCAGCCAAGTCGGGGAATGGGGCTATGGCTACACCTTC.

The chain employs TRBV6-6 and TRBJ1-6; no definite D call. Trimming took off 0 bases at V and 9 bases at J, with 12 bases between the two ends. The CDR3 is 15 amino acids. CDR1 is MNHNY, CDR2 SVGAGI, per germline (reference sequence). The CDR3 DNA follows: TGTGCCAGCAGTTACTCTAGGACGGGAAGTTCACCCCTCCACTTT. Translated: CASSYSRTGSSPLHF.